The entry below gives a single T cell receptor beta chain sequence along with its context. This record belongs to a study of radiotherapy plus CTLA-4 blockade in lung cancer. This CDR3 region has 13 residues. In germline, CDR1 is SGDLS, CDR2 YYNGEE. V was pared by 1 base and J by 4 bases, with 8 bases between. Produced via immunoSEQ multiplex PCR; TCRdb's table is partial and in-frame only. This table holds some 67,000 clones, 70% to 80% found once. The rearrangement links TRBV9 to TRBJ1-1; D not certain. The sample was peripheral blood, taken from a patient treated with radiotherapy plus ipilimumab. This receptor was taken from a human donor with non-small cell lung cancer whose response to radiotherapy plus ipilimumab could not be evaluated. Some clones in this sample may be carry-over from other donors' samples. The CDR3: CASSVTGTTEAFF. The CDR3 DNA is TGTGCCAGCAGCGTAACGGGAACCACTGAAGCTTTCTTT.